The 4 T cell receptor beta chains below were found in one sample sequenced in a study of blood T cell repertoires in COVID-19. Profiled with immunoSEQ multiplex PCR; TCRdb holds only in-frame clones, not every one. The sample shows about 240,000 clones, 85% of them seen only once. The sample consisted of peripheral blood. These receptors were collected from a man between 45 and 60 years old with COVID-19, enrolled during active disease.

V usage is TRBV19 and J usage is TRBJ1-1; TRBD1 matches 7 bases. CDR1 is LNHDA, CDR2 SQIVND, per germline (reference sequence). Trimming cost V 6 bases and J 6 bases; bases outside gene matches: 10. The CDR3 runs to 14 residues. The CDR3 region has the DNA TGTGCCAGTAGAAACCAGGGGGTTGTGGCTGAAGCTTTCTTT. It codes for CASRNQGVVAEAFF.

This clone occurred a few times. The CDR3 is CATRTSGGAFSGELFF. In DNA, the CDR3 is TGTGCCACCAGGACTAGCGGGGGGGCGTTTTCTGGGGAGCTGTTTTTT. The rearrangement uses TRBV15 and TRBJ2-2; 14 nucleotides line up with TRBD2. The CDR3 runs 16 residues. The V gene's germline CDR1 is LNHNV and CDR2 YYDKDF (reference sequence). V dropped 6 bases and J dropped 8; count of bases not matched to a gene: 8.

The chain is built from TRBV4-2 and TRBJ1-1; D call uncertain. Germline V gene data show CDR1 as LGHNA and CDR2 as YNFKEQ. Trimming took 1 base from V and 0 from J, leaving 6 bases between them. The CDR3 is made up of 14 amino acids. The CDR3 region has the DNA TGTGCCAGCAGCCAAGCTACTCTGAACACTGAAGCTTTCTTT. It encodes CASSQATLNTEAFF.

This clone was found once. CDR3 sequence: CASSLTGLSTGELFF. CDR3 nucleotides: TGTGCCAGCAGCTTGACTGGACTGTCCACCGGGGAGCTGTTTTTT. The chain uses TRBV7-8 and TRBJ2-2, with D possibly TRBD2 on 5 matching bases. CDR3 length: 15 residues. Germline V gene data show CDR1 as SGHVS and CDR2 as FQNEAQ. V dropped 3 bases and J dropped 4 bases, with 12 bases sitting between them.